This paragraph covers one T cell receptor (beta chain) sequence. The antigen remains unidentified. Primers: 60 Vbeta forward and 13 Jbeta reverse. Generated by immunoSEQ multiplex PCR, the TCRdb table keeps only in-frame clones and is missing some. Counted here are 110,000 to 150,000 clones, around 83% occurring once; the ten biggest clones make up around 1.2%. This sample was taken from a study of cytomegalovirus exposure and HLA in healthy donors. On the study more broadly: Approximately 180 million T cells yielded 90 million to 130 million unique TCR beta sequences, as an earlier analysis found.

Each donor's status was that of a healthy bone marrow donor. Study findings and constraints: Most of the TCR beta V segments (in an earlier analysis) were productive either about 87% or about 30% of the time. Across HLA loci, a later analysis found differing TCR association rates, with DRB1 most and HLA-C fewest.

The CDR3 has 17 amino acids. This clonotype was obtained from a male donor in good health and CMV-seropositive. Source material: PBMCs. This chain connects TRBV21-1 to TRBJ2-3; TRBD2 is the table's D call and was not checked against the DNA. TRBV21-1 has pseudogene status. As DNA, the CDR3 is TGTGCCAGCACCCGCGAACGAGGCGGCGGGAGGACAGATACGCAGTATTTT. The encoded protein is CASTRERGGGRTDTQYF.